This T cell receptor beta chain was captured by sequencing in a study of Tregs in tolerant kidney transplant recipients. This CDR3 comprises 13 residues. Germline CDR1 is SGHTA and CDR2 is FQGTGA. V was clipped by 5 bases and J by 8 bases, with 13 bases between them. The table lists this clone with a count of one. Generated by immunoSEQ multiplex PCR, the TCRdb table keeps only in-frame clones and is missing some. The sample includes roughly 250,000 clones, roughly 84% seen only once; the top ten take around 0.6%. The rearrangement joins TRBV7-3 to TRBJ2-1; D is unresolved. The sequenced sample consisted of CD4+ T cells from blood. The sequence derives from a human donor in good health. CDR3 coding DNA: TGTGCCAGCAGCCTAAGTTGGGGTTATGAGCAGTTCTTC. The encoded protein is CASSLSWGYEQFF. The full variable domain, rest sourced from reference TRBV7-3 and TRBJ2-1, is GAGVSQTPSNKVTEKGKYVELRCDPISGHTALYWYRQSLGQGPEFLIYFQGTGAADDSGLPNDRFFAVRPEGSVSTLKIQRTERGDSAVYLCASSLSWGYEQFFGPGTRLTVL.